This T cell receptor (beta chain) was captured in a study of response to subunit inactivated influenza vaccine (dated by TCRdb to between 2018 and 2020). With regard to the full study: Deep quantitative T cell receptor repertoire profiling was used in the study to track responses to a trivalent subunit inactivated influenza vaccine.

The receptor library was made with RT-PCR. Sequencing was performed on an Illumina HiSeq 2500. Clones were called with MiXCR by TCRdb after fastp trimmed the public reads at Q25, and only in-frame beta chains were retained. For every CDR3 protein sequence, its rows merge into one entry that carries the most common genes and DNA. Within this sample are about 570,000 distinct CDR3 sequences, with around 10% of them counted one time only. The ten most abundant clones make up around 10% of the sample. The CDR3 numbers 14 residues from cysteine through phenylalanine. Only CDR3 DNA remains: 42 bases, in frame from the first base. Relative to germline, V is missing 6 bases and J is missing 12 bases, with 12 bases of the junction outside any gene match. Here is what the overall study found, with its caveats: The authors suggested that each seasonal influenza vaccination may recruit only a limited number of new T cells.

This clonotype was detected many times. The target of this receptor is not known. No base-level quality is on record; no much larger clone is a single base apart. These records were also assigned to another study, of T cells expressing NK-cell markers. From the second report: 5'RACE template switching, by which a universal primer site and unique molecular identifiers were added, was used to make TCR beta cDNA libraries. Three sorted T-cell subsets (CD3+CD56+NKG2C+, CD3+CD56+NKG2C- and CD3+CD56-NKG2C+) from several donors had their TCR beta-chain repertoires profiled. Among the eight sequenced donors, only one was HCMV-seronegative, while the other seven were HCMV-seropositive. In several experiments an anti-gammadeltaTCR antibody was added to restrict sorting to alphabetaTCR-expressing T cells. In six donors, the dominant CD3+CD56+NKG2C+ clonotypes were among the top 10 CD8+ clonotypes and accounted for about 1.0-8% of CD8+ T cells. Those dominant clonotypes were again the most abundant among CD3+CD56-NKG2C+ cells in a handful of donors, at 28.3-60.1%. Whether the expanded NKG2C-expressing T cell clones were specific for HCMV antigens remained unclear. The study sequenced eight donors, all healthy volunteers chosen at random: three men and five women. HCMV serostatus was determined by detecting HCMV-specific IgG in serum with a commercial ELISA kit. Ficoll density gradient centrifugation was used to isolate peripheral blood mononuclear cells from blood. For about 6 donors, unsorted PBMC were also used to sequence bulk peripheral blood T-cell repertoires. Synthesis of cDNA was primed from the TCR beta constant segment and was followed by two consecutive PCR amplification steps. Illumina HiSeq 2000/2500, MiSeq or NextSeq was used to sequence libraries as 2 x 150 bp reads. MIGEC was used to demultiplex reads and group reads by UMI, and MiTCR was used to assemble and quantify clonotypes. To exclude erroneous sequences, any TCR cDNA sequence not supported by at least two reads was discarded. Downstream repertoire analysis used the tcR package, and clonotypes were matched across fractions by CDR3 nucleotide sequence plus V segment. Antigen specificity was annotated against VDJdb with VDJmatch, allowing one amino acid substitution in CDR3.

The V and J genes are TRBV12-3 or TRBV12-4 and TRBJ1-5, with TRBD1 identical over 9 junction bases. The source was PBMCs from blood, collected on the day of vaccination. The clonotype was recovered from a man aged 50-59 years who received an inactivated influenza vaccine. Donor details come from another sample of the same person, matched by shared clones. The CDR3 region has the sequence CASSVATGGERQHF. The nucleotide sequence is TGTGCCAGCAGCGTTGCGACAGGGGGAGAGCGCCAGCATTTT.